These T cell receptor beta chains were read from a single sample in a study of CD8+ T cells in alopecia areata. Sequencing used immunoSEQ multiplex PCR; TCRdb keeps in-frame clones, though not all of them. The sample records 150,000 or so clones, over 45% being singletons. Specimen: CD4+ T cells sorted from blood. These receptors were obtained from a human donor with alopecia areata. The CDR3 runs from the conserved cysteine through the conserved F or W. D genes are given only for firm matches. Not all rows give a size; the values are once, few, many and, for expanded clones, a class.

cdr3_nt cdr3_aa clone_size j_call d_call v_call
TGTGCCAGCAGCCCCCCCGGACTAGCGTCGACCGGGGAGCTGTTTTTT CASSPPGLASTGELFF few TRBJ2-2 TRBD2 TRBV7-9
TGTGCCAGCAGCTTATCTAATGAGCAGTTCTTC CASSLSNEQFF - TRBJ2-1 - TRBV9
TGTGCCAGCAGCGTAGTGGTAGCCTCCGAGCAGTACTTC CASSVVVASEQYF - TRBJ2-7 - TRBV9
TGCAGCGTTGAAGGGTGGGGAGGGAGGCCCGACAATGAGCAGTTCTTC CSVEGWGGRPDNEQFF few TRBJ2-1 TRBD2 TRBV29-1
TGTGCCAGTAGTATCTCTCTTAAGGCCTATGGCTACACCTTC CASSISLKAYGYTF few TRBJ1-2 - TRBV19
TGTGCCAGCAGCTTAACAGGGCAGGGAGAGCAGTACTTC CASSLTGQGEQYF - TRBJ2-7 - TRBV7-9
TGTGCCAGCAGCTTCGCCCGCGTACGGGTTACCGCTTCTCTCACTGAAGCTTTCTTT CASSFARVRVTASLTEAFF - TRBJ1-1 - TRBV7-9
TGCGCCAGCAGCTTGAATGAAGGGGGAGCTAATGAAAAACTGTTTTTT CASSLNEGGANEKLFF - TRBJ1-4 - TRBV5-1
TGCAGCGCCGGACAGGATCCGCTCTACGAGCAGTACTTC CSAGQDPLYEQYF - TRBJ2-7 TRBD1 TRBV29-1
TGCGCCAGCAGCCGTGATCTAGCCAAAAACATTCAGTACTTC CASSRDLAKNIQYF - TRBJ2-4 - TRBV5-1
TGTGCCAGCAGGTGGGACCCGGGGTACGAGCAGTACTTC CASRWDPGYEQYF - TRBJ2-7 - TRBV2
TGCAGCGTTGGGGTCTTACAAAGCCCTTCGAGTGAGCAGTTCTTC CSVGVLQSPSSEQFF few TRBJ2-1 - TRBV29-1
TGTGCCTGGAGTGACGGGGAACCTATGAGCTATGGCTACACCTTC CAWSDGEPMSYGYTF - TRBJ1-2 - TRBV30
TGTGCCAGCAGGGCCGTCGACAGGGCTGGGGGCTACACCTTC CASRAVDRAGGYTF few TRBJ1-2 TRBD1 TRBV27
TGTGCCAGCAGCTCTAACGCTGTAGACGAGCAGTACTTC CASSSNAVDEQYF - TRBJ2-7 - TRBV11-2
TGTGCCAGCAGCCCGAGCTCCTACGAGCAGTACTTC CASSPSSYEQYF - TRBJ2-7 - TRBV7-2
TGTGCCAGCAGCCCGCTTGGACAGGCAGCAAGTGAAGCTTTCTTT CASSPLGQAASEAFF - TRBJ1-1 TRBD1 TRBV14